These 4 T cell receptor beta chains were all obtained from the same sample, sequenced in a study of blood T cell repertoires in COVID-19. Data came from immunoSEQ multiplex PCR; TCRdb stores just in-frame clones and leaves some out. The table shows about 140,000 clones, with roughly 80% occurring only once. Sequencing was performed on peripheral blood. These receptors all come from a woman in her forties or fifties with active or convalescent COVID-19.

The gene calls are TRBV4-2 and TRBJ2-1, with 7 bases lining up with TRBD1. This CDR3 has 12 residues. Per germline, CDR1 LGHNA and CDR2 YNFKEQ. The V segment lost 2 bases and the J segment 13 bases; nucleotides outside the gene matches: 5. CDR3 in DNA: TGTGCCAGCAGCCAACTCGACAGGGCACAGTTCTTC. This codes for CASSQLDRAQFF.

CDR3 sequence reads: CASSISTSGGGARLETQYF. The CDR3 DNA reads as TGTGCCAGTAGTATCTCGACTAGCGGGGGGGGTGCTAGGCTAGAGACCCAGTACTTC. The chain has TRBV19 and TRBJ2-5; TRBD2 agrees at 14 bases. V lost 3 bases to trimming and J lost 4 bases; unmatched junction nucleotides: 13. The CDR3 runs 19 residues. Germline-derived CDR1 and CDR2 are LNHDA and SQIVND (reference sequence).

CDR3 nucleotides: TGTGCCACCAGTGATTTCCGGGACAGGGGGTTTCGTCTTAGCAATCAGCCCCAGCATTTT. Encoded protein: CATSDFRDRGFRLSNQPQHF. The chain recombines TRBV24-1 with TRBJ1-5; 11 bases are a match to TRBD1. Germline lookup yields CDR1 KGHDR and CDR2 SFDVKD. V gave up 1 base and J gave up 0 bases; unmatched junction bases: 10. This CDR3 spans 20 amino acids.

This clone was observed a few times. The rearrangement uses TRBV5-1 and TRBJ2-7, with 9 nucleotides matching TRBD1. J gave up 0 bases and V 4 bases, and 8 bases lay outside the gene matches. CDR1 and CDR2 (germline): SGHRS, YFSETQ. The CDR3 is made up of 16 amino acids. The CDR3 here is CASSETGGSSSYEQYF. CDR3 nucleotides: TGCGCCAGCAGCGAGACAGGGGGTTCCTCCTCCTACGAGCAGTACTTC.